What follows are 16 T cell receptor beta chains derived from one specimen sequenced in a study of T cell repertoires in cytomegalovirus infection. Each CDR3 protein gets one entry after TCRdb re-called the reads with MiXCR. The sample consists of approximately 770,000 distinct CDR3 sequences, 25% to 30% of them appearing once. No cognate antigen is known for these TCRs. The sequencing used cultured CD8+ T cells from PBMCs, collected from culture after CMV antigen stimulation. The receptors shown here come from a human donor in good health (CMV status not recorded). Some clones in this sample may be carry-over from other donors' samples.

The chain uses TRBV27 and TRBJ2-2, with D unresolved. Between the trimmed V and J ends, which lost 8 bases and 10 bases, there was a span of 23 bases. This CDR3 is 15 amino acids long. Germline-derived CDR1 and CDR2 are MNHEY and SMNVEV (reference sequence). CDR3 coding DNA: TGTGCCAGCGGGATACTGGGTGGTGAAATGGAGGAGCTGTTTTTT. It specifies CASGILGGEMEELFF.

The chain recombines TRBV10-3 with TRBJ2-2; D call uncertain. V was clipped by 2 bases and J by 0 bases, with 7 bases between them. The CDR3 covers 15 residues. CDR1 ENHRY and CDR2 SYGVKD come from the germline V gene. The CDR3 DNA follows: TGTGCCATCAGTGAGGACACGGCGAACACCGGGGAGCTGTTTTTT. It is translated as CAISEDTANTGELFF.

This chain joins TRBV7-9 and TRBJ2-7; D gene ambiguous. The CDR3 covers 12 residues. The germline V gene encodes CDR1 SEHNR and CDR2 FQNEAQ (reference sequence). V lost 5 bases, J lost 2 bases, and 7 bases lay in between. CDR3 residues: CASSIGTYEQYV. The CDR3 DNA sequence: TGTGCCAGCAGCATAGGAACCTACGAGCAGTACGTC.

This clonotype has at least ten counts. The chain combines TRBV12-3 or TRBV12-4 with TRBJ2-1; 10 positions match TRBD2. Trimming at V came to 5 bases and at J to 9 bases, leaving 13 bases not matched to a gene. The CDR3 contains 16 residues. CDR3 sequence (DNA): TGTGCCAGCAGTCCCCGGGTAGCGGGGGGAGGGAGTGAGCAGTTCTTC. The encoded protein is CASSPRVAGGGSEQFF.

The CDR3: CASSLEGLLLAGYTF. The CDR3 DNA sequence: TGTGCCAGCAGCTTAGAGGGCCTACTCTTGGCTGGCTACACCTTC. The J gene is TRBJ1-2, the V gene TRBV7-2; unclear D gene. Deletions cut 1 base from V and 7 bases from J, with 16 bases between. Per the germline V gene, CDR1 is SGHTA and CDR2 is FQGNSA. The CDR3 has 15 amino acids.

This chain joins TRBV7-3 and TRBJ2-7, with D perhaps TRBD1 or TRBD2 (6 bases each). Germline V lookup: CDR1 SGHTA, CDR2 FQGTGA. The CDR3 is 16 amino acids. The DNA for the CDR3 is TGTGTCAGCAGCTCGCCCTCCCCCCGGGGGCAATACGAGCAGTACGTC. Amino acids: CVSSSPSPRGQYEQYV.

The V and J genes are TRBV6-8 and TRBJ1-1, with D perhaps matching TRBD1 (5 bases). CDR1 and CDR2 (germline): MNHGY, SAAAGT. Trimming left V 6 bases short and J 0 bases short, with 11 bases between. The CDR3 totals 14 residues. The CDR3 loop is CASSPQDMNTEAFF. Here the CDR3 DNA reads TGTGCCAGCAGCCCACAGGACATGAACACTGAAGCTTTCTTT.

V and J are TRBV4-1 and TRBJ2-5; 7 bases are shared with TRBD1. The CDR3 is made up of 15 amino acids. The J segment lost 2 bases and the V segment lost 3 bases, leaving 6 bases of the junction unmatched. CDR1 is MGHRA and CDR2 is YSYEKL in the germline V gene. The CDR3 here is CASSQAGTAQETQYF. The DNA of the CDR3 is TGCGCCAGCAGCCAGGCCGGGACAGCGCAAGAGACCCAGTACTTC.

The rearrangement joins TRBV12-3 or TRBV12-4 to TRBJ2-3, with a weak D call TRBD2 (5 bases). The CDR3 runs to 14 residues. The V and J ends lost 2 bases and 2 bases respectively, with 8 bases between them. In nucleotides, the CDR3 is TGTGCCAGCAGTTTATCGGGGATCACAGATACGCAGTATTTT. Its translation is CASSLSGITDTQYF.

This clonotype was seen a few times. The CDR3 here is CASSAYGTLNTEAFF. The CDR3 DNA reads TGTGCCAGTAGTGCCTATGGGACACTGAACACTGAAGCTTTCTTT. The chain is built from TRBV19 and TRBJ1-1, with a possible D match to TRBD1 (6 bases). Per the germline V gene, CDR1 is LNHDA and CDR2 is SQIVND (reference sequence). The length of the CDR3 is 15 residues. Trimming left V 5 bases short and J 0 bases short, with 13 bases between. The whole variable domain, filled in from reference TRBV19 and TRBJ1-1, reads DGGITQSPKYLFRKEGQNVTLSCEQNLNHDAMYWYRQDPGQGLRLIYYSQIVNDFQKGDIAEGYSVSREKKESFPLTVTSAQKNPTAFYLCASSAYGTLNTEAFFGQGTRLTVV.

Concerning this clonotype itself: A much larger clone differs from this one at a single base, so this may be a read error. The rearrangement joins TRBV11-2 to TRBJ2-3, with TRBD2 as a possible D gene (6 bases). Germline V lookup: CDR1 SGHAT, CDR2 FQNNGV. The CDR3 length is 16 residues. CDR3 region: CASSLSSEGITDKQYF. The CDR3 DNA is TGTGCCAGCAGCTTATCTAGCGAGGGCATCACAGATAAGCAGTATTTT.

Here the CDR3 DNA reads TGCAGCGTTGAGATTGCGGACACCGGGGAGCTGTTTTTT. This translates into CSVEIADTGELFF. The chain has TRBV29-1 and TRBJ2-2; D is uncertain. The CDR3 runs to 13 residues. Germline V gene sequence: CDR1 SQVTM, CDR2 ANQGSEA. The germline V and J ends were trimmed by 3 bases and 3 bases, with 8 bases remaining between them.

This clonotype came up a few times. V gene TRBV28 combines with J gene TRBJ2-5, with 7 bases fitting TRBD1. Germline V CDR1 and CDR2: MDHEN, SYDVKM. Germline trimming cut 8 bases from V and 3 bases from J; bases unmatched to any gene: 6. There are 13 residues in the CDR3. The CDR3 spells CASSGTEEETQYF. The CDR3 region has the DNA TGTGCCAGCTCCGGGACAGAAGAAGAGACCCAGTACTTC.

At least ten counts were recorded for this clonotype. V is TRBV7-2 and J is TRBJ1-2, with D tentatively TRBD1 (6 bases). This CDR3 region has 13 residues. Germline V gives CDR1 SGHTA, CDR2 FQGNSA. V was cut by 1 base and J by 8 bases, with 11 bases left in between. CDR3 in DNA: TGTGCCAGCAGCTTAGTGGGGGCTGAGGGCTACACCTTC. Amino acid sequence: CASSLVGAEGYTF.

The CDR3 spells CASSIGYLAGVQNNEQFF. The CDR3 DNA is TGTGCCAGTAGTATAGGATACCTAGCGGGGGTGCAAAACAATGAGCAGTTCTTC. The V and J genes are TRBV19 and TRBJ2-1, with TRBD2 matching over 10 bases. Losses at the gene ends were 1 base for V and 5 bases for J; bases not matched to a gene: 11. The CDR3 spans 18 residues. The germline V gene has CDR1 LNHDA and CDR2 SQIVND (reference sequence).

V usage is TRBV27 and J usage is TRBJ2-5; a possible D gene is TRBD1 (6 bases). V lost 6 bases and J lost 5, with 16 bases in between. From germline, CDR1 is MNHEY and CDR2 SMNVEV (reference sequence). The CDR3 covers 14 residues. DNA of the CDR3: TGTGCCAGCAGCCTTCCGGGACAAACTGAGACCCAGTACTTC. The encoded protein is CASSLPGQTETQYF.